Given below is one T cell receptor beta chain in context. Its antigen is not identified. Using immunoSEQ multiplex PCR, the repertoire was profiled, and TCRdb retains in-frame clones only, with some absent. Here the sample spans about 46,000 clones, 91% being singletons. These data are taken from a study of OX40 agonist ivuxolimab in advanced cancers. Study results and caveats: CD8+ T cells showed, on average, more clonal expansion than CD4+ cells.

Germline V gene sequence: CDR1 SGHTA, CDR2 FQGNSA. CDR3 size: 15 residues. Trimming took 5 bases from V and 4 from J, leaving 15 bases between them. This TCR was sampled from an adult with an advanced solid tumor such as melanoma, head and neck, liver or kidney cancer. Sequences were derived from CD4+ or CD8+ T cells sorted from blood, sampled in a trial of the OX40 agonist ivuxolimab. The V call is TRBV7-2, the J call TRBJ1-3, with a weak D call TRBD1 (6 bases). CDR3 nucleotide sequence: TGTGCCAGCAGCCACGTGGGGGGGCGAGGAAACACCATATATTTT. Its protein product is CASSHVGGRGNTIYF.